The T cell receptor (beta chain) under discussion was sequenced for a study of T-cell reconstitution after alpha-beta-depleted transplantation in children. General study results and limits: At day 60, the high TCRbeta diversity found in some patients originated from recipient T cells and thymic progenitors that had survived. Reportedly, alpha-beta T cells present about two months post-transplant originated from several hundred expanded clones of graft origin. A year had passed since transplant, and T-cell counts and diversity by then came mostly from newly produced T cells.

Many counts were recorded for this clonotype. Its antigen is unidentified. The CDR3 has 13 residues. V lost 2 bases to trimming and J lost 6 bases, with 10 bases between them. Using unique molecular identifiers, the investigators prepared the TCRbeta library. One entry per CDR3 protein, called by TCRdb with MiXCR from the PCR reads. The sample carries some 300,000 distinct CDR3 sequences, over 9% recorded once. The clonotype originates from a boy under three years old with acute myeloid leukemia, due to receive a stem cell transplant. Source: PBMCs, taken before TCRalphabeta/CD19-depleted stem cell transplant. The rearrangement links TRBV12-3 or TRBV12-4 to TRBJ1-1; no firm D call. The CDR3 DNA is TGTGCCAGCAGTTTAAATCTGGGCGCTGAAGCTTTCTTT. It translates to CASSLNLGAEAFF.